Listed below are T cell receptor beta chains from one sample, sequenced in a study of blood T cell repertoires in COVID-19. The method was immunoSEQ multiplex PCR; TCRdb's version includes in-frame clones alone and lacks a portion of them. Found here are 130,000 to 150,000 clones, 75% to 85% of them singletons; the top ten hold 10% to 13%. Source material: peripheral blood. The source is a man aged 55 to 69 with active or convalescent COVID-19. CDR3s include the opening cysteine and the closing phenylalanine or tryptophan. A D gene is named only where the DNA matches it firmly. The size field is filled for only some rows; it gives once, few, many or a size class.

d_gene,j_gene,abundance,v_gene,CDR3aa,CDR3nt
TRBD1,TRBJ1-4,NA,TRBV30,CAWAGDGQGKLFF,TGTGCCTGGGCTGGGGATGGACAGGGAAAACTGTTTTTT
NA,TRBJ1-5,NA,TRBV3-1/TRBV3-2,CASSQEPGVKQSPQHF,TGTGCCAGCAGCCAAGAACCCGGGGTAAAACAGTCGCCCCAGCATTTT
NA,TRBJ1-4,NA,TRBV5-1,CASRRTLATNEKLFF,TGCGCCAGCAGGCGGACACTGGCAACTAATGAAAAACTGTTTTTT
NA,TRBJ2-1,NA,TRBV28,CASSPDPSSSYNEQFF,TGTGCCAGCAGCCCCGATCCGTCGAGCTCCTACAATGAGCAGTTCTTC
TRBD1,TRBJ1-1,NA,TRBV18,CASSEGTGFTEAFF,TGTGCCAGCTCCGAAGGGACAGGGTTCACTGAAGCTTTCTTT
NA,TRBJ2-4,NA,TRBV7-2,CASSKSVQLLAKNIQYF,TGTGCCAGCAGCAAGTCCGTCCAATTACTAGCCAAAAACATTCAGTACTTC
NA,TRBJ1-2,NA,TRBV6-4,CASSESHRGGYTF,TGTGCCAGCAGTGAAAGCCATCGGGGTGGCTACACCTTC
NA,TRBJ1-5,NA,TRBV10-2,CASSVQGGQPQHF,TGCGCCAGCAGTGTCCAAGGGGGTCAGCCCCAGCATTTT
NA,TRBJ2-1,NA,TRBV11-2,CASSLWRGPYNEQFF,TGTGCCAGCAGCCTATGGAGAGGGCCCTACAATGAGCAGTTCTTC
TRBD1,TRBJ2-1,NA,TRBV7-9,CASKETGNNNEQFF,TGTGCCAGCAAAGAGACAGGGAATAATAATGAGCAGTTCTTC
NA,TRBJ2-2,NA,TRBV5-1,CASSLEQTNTGELFF,TGCGCCAGCAGCTTGGAGCAAACGAACACCGGGGAGCTGTTTTTT
NA,TRBJ1-3,NA,TRBV6-5,CASSFLNTIYF,TGTGCCAGCAGTTTCCTCAACACCATATATTTT
NA,TRBJ2-6,NA,TRBV9,CASTEGSGANVLTF,TGTGCCAGCACCGAGGGCTCTGGGGCCAACGTCCTGACTTTC
NA,TRBJ2-7,few,TRBV30,CAWRFAYEQYF,TGTGCCTGGAGGTTCGCCTACGAGCAGTACTTC
NA,TRBJ1-3,once,TRBV3-1/TRBV3-2,CASSRAGNTIYF,TGTGCCAGCAGCCGGGCAGGAAACACCATATATTTT
NA,TRBJ1-2,few,TRBV27,CASSLSSGLGYGYTF,TGTGCCAGCAGTTTATCTTCGGGTCTCGGCTATGGCTACACCTTC
TRBD2,TRBJ2-3,NA,TRBV19,CASKRELAGGSTDTQYF,TGTGCCAGTAAGAGGGAACTAGCGGGAGGTAGCACAGATACGCAGTATTTT
NA,TRBJ2-1,NA,TRBV10-3,CAISESGTGDNEQFF,TGTGCCATCAGTGAGTCTGGCACGGGGGACAATGAGCAGTTCTTC
NA,TRBJ1-2,NA,TRBV4-3,CASSQDWDTSGYTF,TGCGCCAGCAGCCAAGATTGGGACACCTCTGGCTACACCTTC
NA,TRBJ2-5,NA,TRBV24-1,CATSRGSQETQYF,TGTGCCACCAGTCGGGGGTCCCAAGAGACCCAGTACTTC
NA,TRBJ1-1,NA,TRBV10-2,CASIVGRSTEAFF,TGCGCCAGCATCGTTGGGAGGTCCACTGAAGCTTTCTTT
TRBD2,TRBJ2-1,NA,TRBV27,CAIQRTSGHNEQFF,TGTGCCATACAGAGGACTAGCGGACACAATGAGCAGTTCTTC
NA,TRBJ1-2,NA,TRBV6-5,CASSQGSGYTF,TGTGCCAGCTCTCAGGGTTCAGGCTACACCTTC
TRBD1,TRBJ1-5,NA,TRBV2,CASTRDRGSNQPQHF,TGTGCCAGCACCCGGGACAGGGGGAGCAATCAGCCCCAGCATTTT
TRBD1,TRBJ1-4,NA,TRBV9,CASSIRGTASSEKLFF,TGTGCCAGCAGCATCCGCGGGACAGCCAGTAGTGAAAAACTGTTTTTT
TRBD1,TRBJ2-5,NA,TRBV15,CATIRDRGLHETQYF,TGTGCCACCATCCGGGACAGGGGGCTTCACGAGACCCAGTACTTC
TRBD1,TRBJ2-7,NA,TRBV4-1,CASSHGQASSYEQYF,TGCGCCAGCAGCCACGGACAGGCTTCCTCCTACGAGCAGTACTTC
NA,TRBJ2-2,NA,TRBV10-2,CASSEPGGELFF,TGCGCCAGCAGTGAGCCCGGCGGGGAGCTGTTTTTT
NA,TRBJ1-5,NA,TRBV7-2,CASGSQGWRPQHF,TGTGCCAGCGGTTCCCAGGGCTGGAGGCCCCAGCATTTT
NA,TRBJ2-2,NA,TRBV19,CASSIWETGELFF,TGTGCCAGTAGTATATGGGAGACCGGGGAGCTGTTTTTT
TRBD1,TRBJ2-7,NA,TRBV30,CAWSTGTGGYEQYF,TGTGCCTGGAGTACTGGGACAGGGGGCTACGAGCAGTACTTC
NA,TRBJ2-7,NA,TRBV28,CASSVYGRGPTEQYF,TGTGCCAGCAGTGTGTATGGCAGGGGCCCGACCGAGCAGTACTTC
NA,TRBJ2-7,NA,TRBV9,CASSGGYRALVHEQYF,TGTGCCAGCAGCGGAGGATACAGGGCTCTCGTCCACGAGCAGTACTTC
NA,TRBJ1-1,NA,TRBV29-1,CSVVLRAWDTEAFF,TGCAGCGTAGTTCTCAGGGCGTGGGACACTGAAGCTTTCTTT
NA,TRBJ1-5,NA,TRBV6-6,CASSFQGQKGNQPQHF,TGTGCCAGCAGTTTCCAAGGACAGAAAGGCAATCAGCCCCAGCATTTT
NA,TRBJ2-2,NA,TRBV11-2,CASSVEGQTNTGELFF,TGTGCCAGCAGCGTCGAGGGCCAAACGAACACCGGGGAGCTGTTTTTT
NA,TRBJ1-4,few,TRBV7-2,CASSPKPNEKLFF,TGTGCCAGCAGCCCCAAGCCGAATGAAAAACTGTTTTTT
NA,TRBJ1-2,NA,TRBV24-1,CATSLGRADGYTF,TGTGCCACCAGTCTTGGCAGGGCGGATGGCTACACCTTC
TRBD1,TRBJ1-1,once,TRBV12-3/TRBV12-4,CASSQTGRRVAFF,TGTGCCAGCAGTCAGACAGGGCGTCGGGTGGCTTTCTTT
TRBD1,TRBJ2-5,NA,TRBV24-1,CATSLGQVVETQYF,TGTGCCACCAGTCTAGGACAGGTAGTGGAGACCCAGTACTTC
NA,TRBJ2-7,NA,TRBV11-2,CASSLAVIADEQYF,TGTGCCAGCAGCTTGGCCGTCATCGCGGACGAGCAGTACTTC
TRBD1,TRBJ2-3,NA,TRBV7-9,CASSLGTGTDTQYF,TGTGCCAGCAGCTTAGGGACAGGGACAGATACGCAGTATTTT
NA,TRBJ2-2,few,TRBV29-1,CSVVSSLGGELFF,TGCAGCGTTGTCTCTAGTCTAGGCGGGGAGCTGTTTTTT
TRBD1,TRBJ1-1,NA,TRBV13,CASSLAGQGITEAFF,TGTGCCAGCAGCTTAGCGGGACAGGGAATAACTGAAGCTTTCTTT
NA,TRBJ2-1,NA,TRBV11-2,CASSSGTPSYNEQFF,TGTGCCAGCAGCTCCGGGACTCCTTCCTACAATGAGCAGTTCTTC
TRBD1,TRBJ1-6,NA,TRBV7-2,CASSPGQGSSPLHF,TGTGCCAGCAGCCCCGGACAGGGTTCATCACCCCTCCACTTT
NA,TRBJ1-2,NA,TRBV4-1,CASSLEGGALMAYGYTF,TGCGCCAGCAGCCTAGAGGGCGGGGCCCTTATGGCCTATGGCTACACCTTC
TRBD1,TRBJ1-2,NA,TRBV29-1,CSVVLGQFSYTF,TGCAGCGTTGTTTTGGGACAGTTCTCCTACACCTTC
TRBD2,TRBJ2-2,NA,TRBV7-9,CASSAGLANTGELFF,TGTGCCAGCAGCGCCGGACTAGCGAACACCGGGGAGCTGTTTTTT
NA,TRBJ1-3,NA,TRBV5-1,CASSTIQASGNTIYF,TGCGCCAGCAGCACCATTCAAGCCTCTGGAAACACCATATATTTT
NA,TRBJ2-3,NA,TRBV12-3/TRBV12-4,CASTPEPDTQYF,TGTGCCAGCACTCCCGAGCCGGATACGCAGTATTTT
TRBD1,TRBJ2-7,NA,TRBV7-2,CASSSGTGSYEQYF,TGTGCCAGCAGCTCCGGGACAGGGAGTTACGAGCAGTACTTC
TRBD1,TRBJ1-4,NA,TRBV5-1,CASSLGQGTEKLFF,TGCGCCAGCAGCTTGGGACAGGGGACCGAAAAACTGTTTTTT